Presented here are 26 T cell receptor beta chains from one specimen sequenced in a study of blood T cell repertoires in COVID-19. Measured with immunoSEQ multiplex PCR; TCRdb has only the in-frame clones, and not every one. The table includes about 160,000 clones, roughly 85% detected once. Sequencing was carried out using peripheral blood. The receptors stem from a man between 65 and 80 years old with acute or convalescent COVID-19.

This chain links TRBV9 with TRBJ2-1, with 11 bases matching TRBD2. Looked up from germline, CDR1 is SGDLS and CDR2 is YYNGEE. After removal of 0 bases from V and 3 bases from J, the junction contained 2 bases not matched to a gene. The CDR3 covers 16 residues. For the CDR3, the DNA is TGTGCCAGCAGCGTAGGGACTAGCGGGTTCTACAATGAGCAGTTCTTC. Protein sequence: CASSVGTSGFYNEQFF.

V and J are TRBV5-1 and TRBJ2-7; 11 nucleotides match TRBD1. The junction had 6 bases not matched to a gene; V was cut back by 4 bases and J by 3 bases. Germline V gene sequence: CDR1 SGHRS, CDR2 YFSETQ. This CDR3 is built from 15 residues. As DNA, the CDR3 is TGCGCCAGCAGCAGTAGGACAGGGGGCGGCTACGAGCAGTACTTC. Residues: CASSSRTGGGYEQYF.

The rearrangement links TRBV7-9 to TRBJ2-5; D may be TRBD2 (6 bases). The V gene's germline CDR1 is SEHNR and CDR2 FQNEAQ (reference sequence). The V end lost 5 bases, the J end lost 1 base, and 17 bases lay between the germline ends. This CDR3 is 16 amino acids long. The CDR3 bases are TGTGCCAGCAGCCTCGGTTTGGGTAGCGGCCAAGAGACCCAGTACTTC. Translated: CASSLGLGSGQETQYF.

The chain carries TRBV10-3 and TRBJ1-6; D is uncertain. In germline, CDR1 is ENHRY, CDR2 SYGVKD. This CDR3 is built from 12 residues. V was shortened by 0 bases and J by 15 bases, with 9 bases between the two germline ends. The CDR3 loop reads CAISESRDRLHF. The CDR3 region has the DNA TGTGCCATCAGTGAGTCGCGGGATCGCCTCCACTTT.

The chain joins TRBV3-1 (or the pseudogene TRBV3-2) to TRBJ1-1; a weak D match, TRBD1 (5 bases). Trimming took 4 bases from V and 7 from J, leaving 13 bases between them. From germline, CDR1 is LGHDT and CDR2 YNNKEL (reference sequence). This CDR3 contains 13 residues. CDR3 DNA sequence: TGTGCCAGCAGCCGATATGACAGCAGTGAAGCTTTCTTT. Protein product: CASSRYDSSEAFF.

The chain uses TRBV18 and TRBJ2-2; D possibly corresponds to TRBD1 (5 bases). This CDR3 spans 13 amino acids. Germline CDR1 KGHSH, CDR2 LQKENI. The V gene lost 3 bases and the J gene lost 5 bases, with 7 bases spanning the gap. The CDR3 protein is CASSPDRTGELFF. In nucleotides, the CDR3 is TGTGCCAGCTCACCTGACAGAACCGGGGAGCTGTTTTTT.

This chain joins TRBV6-1 and TRBJ2-7, with 8 bases matching TRBD2. This CDR3 contains 16 residues. V gave up 2 bases and J gave up 1 base; unmatched junction bases: 7. In germline, CDR1 is MNHNS, CDR2 SASEGT. The CDR3 loop is CASSENAASGSYEQYF. In DNA, the CDR3 is TGTGCCAGCAGTGAAAATGCGGCTAGCGGGTCCTACGAGCAGTACTTC.

This clone was detected once. The chain couples TRBV10-3 to TRBJ2-2; a possible D gene is TRBD2 (6 bases). V was shortened by 7 bases and J by 6 bases, with 12 bases between the two germline ends. CDR1 ENHRY and CDR2 SYGVKD come from the germline V gene. This CDR3 is built from 13 residues. The CDR3 sequence: CAITSGVAGELFF. The CDR3 nucleotides read TGTGCCATCACCTCGGGAGTTGCCGGGGAGCTGTTTTTT.

The chain links TRBV7-2 to TRBJ2-1; D not resolved. The germline CDR1 and CDR2 sequences are SGHTA and FQGNSA. There are 13 residues in the CDR3. The V and J ends lost 2 bases and 5 bases respectively, with 7 bases between them. CDR3 amino acids: CASSLNSHNEQFF. The CDR3 DNA reads TGTGCCAGCAGCTTAAACTCGCACAATGAGCAGTTCTTC.

The chain has TRBV24-1 and TRBJ2-3; D call uncertain. The CDR3 consists of 13 residues. Trimming left V 2 bases short and J 4 bases short, with 6 bases between. Germline CDR1 reads KGHDR; CDR2 reads SFDVKD. The CDR3 bases are TGTGCCACCAGTGATTCAACTCCAGATACGCAGTATTTT. The encoded protein is CATSDSTPDTQYF.

The V gene is TRBV4-1, the J gene TRBJ1-1, with TRBD1 matching over 9 bases. Germline assignment: CDR1 MGHRA and CDR2 YSYEKL. This CDR3 comprises 14 residues. The J segment lost 1 base and the V segment lost 4 bases, leaving 1 base of the junction unmatched. Written as DNA, the CDR3 is TGCGCCAGCAGCCTACAGGGGGCGAACACTGAAGCTTTCTTT. Its translation is CASSLQGANTEAFF.

The rearrangement uses TRBV7-2 and TRBJ2-3, with 13 bases fitting TRBD2. The CDR3 has 16 residues. The junction had 3 bases not matched to a gene; V was cut back by 4 bases and J by 2 bases. The germline gives CDR1 SGHTA, CDR2 FQGNSA. The CDR3 spells CASSSGLAGLTDTQYF. DNA for the CDR3: TGTGCCAGCAGCTCGGGACTAGCGGGACTCACAGATACGCAGTATTTT.

The chain links TRBV28 to TRBJ1-1; TRBD1 aligns across 8 bases. The CDR3 runs to 16 residues. After removal of 6 bases from V and 4 bases from J, the junction contained 13 bases not matched to a gene. The germline CDR1 and CDR2 sequences are MDHEN and SYDVKM. The CDR3 spells CASSASGQGERTEAFF. Written as DNA, the CDR3 is TGTGCCAGCAGCGCAAGCGGACAGGGTGAACGCACTGAAGCTTTCTTT. Variable domain in full (rest from reference TRBV28 and TRBJ1-1): DVKVTQSSRYLVKRTGEKVFLECVQDMDHENMFWYRQDPGLGLRLIYFSYDVKMKEKGDIPEGYSVSREKKERFSLILESASTNQTSMYLCASSASGQGERTEAFFGQGTRLTVV.

V is TRBV28 and J is TRBJ2-2, with 9 bases fitting TRBD2. Germline trimming cut 3 bases from V and 5 bases from J; bases unmatched to any gene: 4. CDR3 length: 15 amino acids. CDR1 and CDR2 from the germline V gene are MDHEN and SYDVKM. CDR3 nucleotide sequence: TGTGCCAGCAGTTTTAGCGGGAGTTTAACCGGGGAGCTGTTTTTT. Amino acid sequence: CASSFSGSLTGELFF. Full variable domain (outside the CDR3, taken from reference TRBV28 and TRBJ2-2): DVKVTQSSRYLVKRTGEKVFLECVQDMDHENMFWYRQDPGLGLRLIYFSYDVKMKEKGDIPEGYSVSREKKERFSLILESASTNQTSMYLCASSFSGSLTGELFFGEGSRLTVL.

This clone appeared once. The chain combines TRBV5-4 with TRBJ2-5; TRBD2 agrees at 11 bases. V lost 4 bases and J lost 5; bases outside the gene matches: 7. The CDR3 runs to 15 residues. Per the germline V gene, CDR1 is SGHNT and CDR2 is YYREEE (reference sequence). The CDR3 nucleotides read TGTGCCAGCAGCGCCCCTAGCGGGGGGTCGGAGACCCAGTACTTC. It encodes CASSAPSGGSETQYF.

The V call is TRBV2, the J call TRBJ2-7; maybe TRBD1 (6 bases). Per the germline V gene, CDR1 is SNHLY and CDR2 is FYNNEI. V dropped 5 bases and J dropped 6 bases, with 11 bases sitting between them. The CDR3 covers 12 residues. The CDR3 nucleotides are TGTGCCAGCAGTCAGGGGTGGAGCGAGCAGTACTTC. Protein product: CASSQGWSEQYF.

The rearrangement links TRBV7-3 to TRBJ2-7; 8 bases are shared with TRBD2. The CDR3 loop spans 14 amino acids. Germline loops: CDR1 SGHTA, CDR2 FQGTGA. Unmatched junction bases numbered 3, after V lost 2 bases and J lost 3 bases. The CDR3 sequence is CASSLSAGGYEQYF. The CDR3 region has the DNA TGTGCCAGCAGCTTATCTGCGGGAGGCTACGAGCAGTACTTC.

The V call is TRBV11-3, the J call TRBJ2-7, with 7 nucleotides matching TRBD1. Germline V gene sequence: CDR1 SGHNT, CDR2 YENEEA. The V gene end was trimmed by 3 bases and the J gene end by 6 bases; junction bases not matched to a gene: 8. The CDR3 extends over 14 amino acids. The CDR3 DNA reads TGTGCCAGCAGCTTCGACAGGGTTGGTAGCGAGCAGTACTTC. Translated: CASSFDRVGSEQYF. The full variable domain, its missing parts supplied by reference TRBV11-3 and TRBJ2-7, is EAGVVQSPRYKIIEKKQPVAFWCNPISGHNTLYWYLQNLGQGPELLIRYENEEAVDDSQLPKDRFSAERLKGVDSTLKIQPAELGDSAVYLCASSFDRVGSEQYFGPGTRLTVT.

The CDR3 here is CASSLLGQTQFF. The CDR3 DNA reads TGTGCCAGCAGCTTATTGGGACAGACTCAGTTCTTC. The chain couples TRBV7-9 to TRBJ2-1; the match to TRBD1 covers 7 bases. Germline V gene lookup returns CDR1 SEHNR and CDR2 FQNEAQ (reference sequence). The CDR3 spans 12 residues. V trimming: 2 bases; J trimming: 13 bases; junction bases outside the gene matches: 5.

The chain is built from TRBV7-2 and TRBJ2-1; 9 bases match TRBD1. V trimming: 0 bases; J trimming: 7 bases; junction bases outside the gene matches: 7. Looked up from germline, CDR1 is SGHTA and CDR2 is FQGNSA. The CDR3 has 16 amino acids. The DNA of the CDR3 is TGTGCCAGCAGCTTAGCGGGGACAGGGAGGGCAAATGAGCAGTTCTTC. It translates to CASSLAGTGRANEQFF.

This clone was seen a single time. The rearrangement uses TRBV10-3 and TRBJ2-7; 12 bases line up with TRBD1. Germline V CDR1 and CDR2: ENHRY, SYGVKD. J gave up 4 bases and V 6 bases, and 7 bases lay outside the gene matches. This CDR3 has 15 amino acids. The CDR3 sequence: CAISAGQGARYEQYF. The CDR3 DNA reads as TGTGCCATCAGCGCGGGACAGGGGGCAAGGTACGAGCAGTACTTC.

The gene calls are TRBV3-1 (or the pseudogene TRBV3-2) and TRBJ2-6; the D gene is possibly TRBD1 (6 bases). CDR3 length equals 17 residues. V was clipped by 1 base and J by 4 bases, with 14 bases between them. In germline, CDR1 is LGHDT, CDR2 YNNKEL (reference sequence). Here the CDR3 reads CASSQAPTGSGANVLTF. The CDR3 DNA reads as TGTGCCAGCAGCCAAGCCCCTACAGGGTCGGGGGCCAACGTCCTGACTTTC.

This clone occurred a few times. The chain combines TRBV3-1 (or the pseudogene TRBV3-2) with TRBJ1-2; 8 bases agree with TRBD1. The CDR3 loop spans 13 amino acids. Germline V gives CDR1 LGHDT, CDR2 YNNKEL (reference sequence). The V segment lost 5 bases and the J segment 5 bases; nucleotides outside the gene matches: 4. Here the CDR3 DNA reads TGTGCCAGCAGCTGGGGGACAGGATATGGCTACACCTTC. This codes for CASSWGTGYGYTF.

This chain uses TRBV7-3 with TRBJ2-2; 8 nucleotides line up with TRBD2. The germline gives CDR1 SGHTA, CDR2 FQGTGA. CDR3 length: 15 amino acids. J was trimmed by 7 bases and V by 4 bases; bases with no gene match: 8. CDR3 protein: CASSSVGGAVGELFF. CDR3 bases: TGTGCCAGCAGCTCGGTCGGGGGGGCCGTCGGGGAGCTGTTTTTT.

The chain recombines TRBV7-2 with TRBJ1-1; D might be TRBD1 (5 bases). Germline values: CDR1 SGHTA, CDR2 FQGNSA. Trimming pared 1 base from V and 1 base from J, leaving 7 bases between. CDR3 size: 14 residues. CDR3: CASSLGGENTEAFF. The CDR3 DNA sequence: TGTGCCAGCAGCTTAGGGGGGGAGAACACTGAAGCTTTCTTT.

The chain has TRBV9 and TRBJ2-2, with 8 nucleotides matching TRBD2. CDR1 is SGDLS and CDR2 is YYNGEE in the germline V gene. The CDR3 has 16 residues. J was trimmed by 4 bases and V by 0 bases; bases with no gene match: 5. The CDR3 coding sequence is TGTGCCAGCAGCGTAGCCGGACTAGCCCCCACCGGGGAGCTGTTTTTT. Protein sequence: CASSVAGLAPTGELFF.